This T cell receptor (beta chain) was obtained from a study of glioma-infiltrating T cells after dendritic cell vaccination. Across the whole study: Patients received autologous tumor lysate-pulsed dendritic cell vaccination between about 2003 and 2012.

On this clone: Its antigen remains unknown.

Study findings and constraints: Estimated pretreatment TIL content predicted outcome after dendritic cell vaccination.

The time point here: after dendritic cell vaccination, including at tumor progression/relapse. Produced via immunoSEQ multiplex PCR; TCRdb's table is partial and in-frame only. The sample lists just under 100,000 clones; less than 90% were seen once. The sequence derives from a human donor with glioblastoma. Sequenced material: blood, taken after dendritic cell vaccination.

CDR3 amino acids: CASSRGQGYYGYTF. In DNA, the CDR3 is TGTGCCAGCAGCAGGGGACAGGGATACTATGGCTACACCTTC. The chain couples TRBV5-8 to TRBJ1-2, with 9 bases lining up with TRBD1. Unmatched junction bases numbered 4, after V lost 4 bases and J lost 3 bases. There are 14 residues in the CDR3. Germline CDR1 reads SGHTS; CDR2 reads YDEGEE.